This section outlines one TCR beta chain sequence together with its context. Its specificity is unknown. This table comes from immunoSEQ multiplex PCR, and its TCRdb copy is limited to in-frame clones, with some not included. Among under 150,000 clones listed, roughly 91% were seen once. The data were obtained in a study of T cell responses to AZD1222 COVID-19 vaccine. Study-level points and caveats: Baseline serostatus was positive in only six AZD1222 recipients. The span of vaccine-associated CD4 TCRs extended across spike, with dominance at 160-218 and 743-854. Repertoire sampling happened only post peak T cell response.

The V and J ends lost 8 bases and 0 bases respectively, with 14 bases between them. The CDR3 is made up of 15 amino acids. Germline assignment: CDR1 MRHNA and CDR2 SNTAGT. The TCR sequence derives from an adult in good health. V gene TRBV6-4 combines with J gene TRBJ2-4; D unresolved. Source: peripheral blood, taken on day 0 of MenACWY control vaccination. DNA for the CDR3: TGTGCCAGCTATCCCAAGGCCGGAGCCAAAAACATTCAGTACTTC. The encoded protein is CASYPKAGAKNIQYF.